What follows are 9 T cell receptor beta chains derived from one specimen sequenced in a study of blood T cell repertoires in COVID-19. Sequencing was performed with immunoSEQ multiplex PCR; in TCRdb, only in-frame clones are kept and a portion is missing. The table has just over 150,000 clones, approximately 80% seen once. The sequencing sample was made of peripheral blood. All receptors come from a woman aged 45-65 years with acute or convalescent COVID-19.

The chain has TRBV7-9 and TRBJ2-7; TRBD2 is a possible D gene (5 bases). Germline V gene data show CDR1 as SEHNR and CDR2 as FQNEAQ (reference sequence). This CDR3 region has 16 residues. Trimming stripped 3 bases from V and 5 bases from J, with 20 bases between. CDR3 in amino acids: CASSLGVGVTNHEQYF. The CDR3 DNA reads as TGTGCCAGCAGCTTGGGAGTTGGGGTCACGAACCACGAGCAGTACTTC.

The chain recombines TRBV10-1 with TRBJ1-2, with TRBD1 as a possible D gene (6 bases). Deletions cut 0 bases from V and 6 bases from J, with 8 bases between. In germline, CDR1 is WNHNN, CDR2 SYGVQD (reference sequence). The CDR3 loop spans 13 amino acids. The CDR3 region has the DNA TGCGCCAGCAGTGAGTCGGGGACAAATGGCTACACCTTC. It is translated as CASSESGTNGYTF.

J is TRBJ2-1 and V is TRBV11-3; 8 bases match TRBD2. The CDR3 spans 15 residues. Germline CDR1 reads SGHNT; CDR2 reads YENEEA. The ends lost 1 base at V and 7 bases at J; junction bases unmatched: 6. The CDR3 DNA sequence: TGTGCCAGCAGCTTAGCGGGGGGGAGTCGGAATGAGCAGTTCTTC. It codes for CASSLAGGSRNEQFF.

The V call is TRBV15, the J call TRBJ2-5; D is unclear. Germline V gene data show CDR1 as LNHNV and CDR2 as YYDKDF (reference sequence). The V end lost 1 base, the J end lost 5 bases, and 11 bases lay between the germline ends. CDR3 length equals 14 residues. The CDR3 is CATSRVTGWETQYF. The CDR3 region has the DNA TGTGCCACCAGCAGAGTGACCGGGTGGGAGACCCAGTACTTC.

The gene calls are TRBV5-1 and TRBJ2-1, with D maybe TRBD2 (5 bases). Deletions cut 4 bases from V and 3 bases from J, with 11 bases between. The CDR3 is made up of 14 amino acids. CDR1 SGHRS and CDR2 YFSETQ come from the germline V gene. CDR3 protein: CASSPDGVYNEQFF. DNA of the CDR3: TGCGCCAGCAGCCCGGACGGGGTCTACAATGAGCAGTTCTTC.

In nucleotides, the CDR3 is TGTGCCAGCAGCCAAGTCGGGACAGGGGCTGAAGCTTTCTTT. Its translation: CASSQVGTGAEAFF. The chain is built from TRBV3-1 (or the pseudogene TRBV3-2) and TRBJ1-1; TRBD1 matches at 10 bases. This CDR3 has 14 residues. Looked up from germline, CDR1 is LGHDT and CDR2 is YNNKEL (reference sequence). V shed 1 base, J shed 6 bases, and the junction held 2 bases outside the gene matches.

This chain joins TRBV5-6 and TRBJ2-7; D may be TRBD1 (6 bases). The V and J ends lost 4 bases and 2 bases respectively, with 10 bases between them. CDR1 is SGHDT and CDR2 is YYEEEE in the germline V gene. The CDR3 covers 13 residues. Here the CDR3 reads CASSVDRTYEQYF. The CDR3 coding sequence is TGTGCCAGCAGCGTCGACAGGACCTACGAGCAGTACTTC.

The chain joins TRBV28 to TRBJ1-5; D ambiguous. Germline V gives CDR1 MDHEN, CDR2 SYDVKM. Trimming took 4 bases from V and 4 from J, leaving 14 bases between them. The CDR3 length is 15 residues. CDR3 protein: CASSYPGGNNQPQHF. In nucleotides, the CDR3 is TGTGCCAGCAGTTATCCCGGAGGGAATAATCAGCCCCAGCATTTT.

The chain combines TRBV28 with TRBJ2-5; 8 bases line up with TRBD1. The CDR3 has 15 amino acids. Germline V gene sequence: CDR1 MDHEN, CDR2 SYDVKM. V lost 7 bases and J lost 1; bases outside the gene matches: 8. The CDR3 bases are TGTGCCAGCAAGGGCAGCCAGGGGGCCCAAGAGACCCAGTACTTC. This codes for CASKGSQGAQETQYF.